This TCR beta chain was recorded in a study of T cell repertoires in cytomegalovirus infection. Study summary: Recently identified HLA-C-restricted CMV epitopes and well-studied HLA-B-restricted CMV epitopes were used by the study. From public TCR beta signatures came an indication of both CMV infection and matching HLA type. Study results and caveats: Carriers of CMV plus the relevant HLA were identified by cumulative public TCR beta family frequency.

In the case of this clonotype: The antigen is unknown. One end of the junction does not line up with germline, which may come from a read error.

CDR1 is LNHDA, CDR2 SQIVND, per germline (reference sequence). The CDR3 consists of 16 residues. TCRdb reanalysed the reads using MiXCR and keeps one entry per CDR3 protein. This table has 80,000 or so distinct CDR3 sequences, roughly 37% appearing once. This chain uses TRBV19 with TRBJ1-6; TRBD1 matches at 8 bases. The receptor was derived from a human donor in good health (CMV status not recorded). Some clones in this sample may be carry-over from other donors' samples. The sequenced sample was CD8+ T cells from cultured PBMCs, obtained from culture after CMV antigen stimulation. The CDR3 loop reads CASSISGQGSNSPFHF. CDR3 coding DNA: TGTGCCAGTAGTATCAGCGGACAGGGTAGTAATTCACCCTTCCACTTT.